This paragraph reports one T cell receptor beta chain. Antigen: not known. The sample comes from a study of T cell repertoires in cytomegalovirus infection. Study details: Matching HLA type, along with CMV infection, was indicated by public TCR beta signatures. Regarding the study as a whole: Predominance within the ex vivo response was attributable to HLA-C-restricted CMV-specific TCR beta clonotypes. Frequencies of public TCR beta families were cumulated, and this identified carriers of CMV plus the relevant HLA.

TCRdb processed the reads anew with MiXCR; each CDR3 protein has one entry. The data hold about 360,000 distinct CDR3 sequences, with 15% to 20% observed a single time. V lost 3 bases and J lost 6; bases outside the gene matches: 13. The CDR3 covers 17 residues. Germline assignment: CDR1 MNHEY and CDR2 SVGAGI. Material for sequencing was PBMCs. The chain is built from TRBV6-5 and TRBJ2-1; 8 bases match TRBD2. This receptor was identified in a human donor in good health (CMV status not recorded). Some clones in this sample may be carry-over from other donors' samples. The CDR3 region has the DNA TGTGCCAGCAGTTATCTTCGAGGAAGCGGGAGTCCCAATGAGCAGTTCTTC. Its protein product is CASSYLRGSGSPNEQFF.